The 15 T cell receptor beta chains given below trace back to one sample, sequenced in a study of shared clonotypes between healthy human individuals. The protocol was immunoSEQ multiplex PCR, while the TCRdb copy is restricted to in-frame clones and leaves out a portion. The sample holds 760,000 or so clones, roughly 96% seen once. As defined, naive CD8 cells were CD45RO-negative and positively selected for CCR7, with terminally differentiated effector memory CD45RA+ cells excluded. Sequenced: naive CD8+ T cells sorted from blood. The receptors were gathered from a man aged 25 to 45 in good health.

The CDR3 reads CASNLPVPGQVYEQYF. The CDR3 DNA reads as TGTGCCAGCAACCTCCCAGTTCCGGGACAGGTCTACGAGCAGTACTTC. The chain has TRBV7-9 and TRBJ2-7, with TRBD1 identical over 8 bases. CDR1 is SEHNR, CDR2 FQNEAQ, per germline (reference sequence). The CDR3 extends over 16 amino acids. V was pared by 7 bases and J by 3 bases, with 14 bases of the junction left unmatched.

The V call is TRBV30, the J call TRBJ2-3; tentative D call: TRBD1 (6 bases). V lost 2 bases and J 4 bases, leaving 28 bases between the germline ends. CDR1 is GTSNPN, CDR2 SVGIG, per germline (reference sequence). There are 19 residues in the CDR3. The CDR3 nucleotides read TGTGCCTGGAGTCGTAGTTCCGAGTACAGGGCTTTTGCATCAGATACGCAGTATTTT. Translating it yields CAWSRSSEYRAFASDTQYF.

J is TRBJ2-7 and V is TRBV27, with D uncertain. V shed 6 bases and J shed 0 bases, with 9 bases lying between them. The germline gives CDR1 MNHEY, CDR2 SMNVEV (reference sequence). This CDR3 has 13 residues. CDR3 nucleotide sequence: TGTGCCAGCAGGCCTGGATACTCCTACGAGCAGTACTTC. This codes for CASRPGYSYEQYF.

This clone came up once. The chain joins TRBV5-1 to TRBJ2-3; the match to TRBD2 covers 13 bases. CDR1 is SGHRS, CDR2 YFSETQ, per germline. This CDR3 has 20 residues. V dropped 0 bases and J dropped 1; count of bases not matched to a gene: 11. Here the CDR3 reads CASSLDAAGTSGTRTDTQYF. The DNA of the CDR3 is TGCGCCAGCAGCTTGGACGCGGCAGGGACTAGCGGGACGCGCACAGATACGCAGTATTTT.

The chain is built from TRBV11-2 and TRBJ2-5; D might be TRBD1 or TRBD2, each matching 5 bases. The CDR3 totals 15 residues. Germline values: CDR1 SGHAT, CDR2 FQNNGV. V shed 2 bases and J shed 8 bases, with 18 bases lying between them. The CDR3 reads CASSLSDGAERTQYF. The CDR3 DNA follows: TGTGCCAGCAGCTTAAGCGACGGGGCGGAGAGAACCCAGTACTTC.

The gene calls are TRBV2 and TRBJ2-5; tentatively, D is TRBD1 (6 bases). V lost 5 bases and J 2 bases, leaving 15 bases between the germline ends. The CDR3 is 15 residues long. CDR1 and CDR2 (germline): SNHLY, FYNNEI. The CDR3 region has the DNA TGTGCCAGCAGTCCCACGGGACACCTTCAAGAGACCCAGTACTTC. The encoded protein is CASSPTGHLQETQYF.

The gene calls are TRBV7-2 and TRBJ2-7; the match to TRBD2 covers 8 bases. The V segment lost 0 bases and the J segment 5 bases; nucleotides outside the gene matches: 12. This CDR3 contains 17 residues. Germline CDR1 is SGHTA and CDR2 is FQGNSA. For the CDR3, the DNA is TGTGCCAGCAGCTTAGCGCTTTTAAGCGGGGGCCTGGACGAGCAGTACTTC. Protein product: CASSLALLSGGLDEQYF.

The V call is TRBV9, the J call TRBJ2-6; unclear D gene. With 3 bases removed from V and 0 bases from J, the gap between germline ends came to 4 bases. Per germline, CDR1 SGDLS and CDR2 YYNGEE. CDR3 size: 14 residues. This CDR3 is CASSAYSGANVLTF. The CDR3 DNA follows: TGTGCCAGCAGCGCGTACTCTGGGGCCAACGTCCTGACTTTC.

The chain couples TRBV7-6 to TRBJ1-1, with D possibly TRBD1 on 5 matching bases. Trimming took off 1 base at V and 0 bases at J, with 9 bases between the two ends. Germline-derived CDR1 and CDR2 are SGHVS and FNYEAQ. The CDR3 is 15 amino acids. The CDR3 sequence: CASSLDGGMNTEAFF. The CDR3 DNA follows: TGTGCCAGCAGCTTAGACGGGGGAATGAACACTGAAGCTTTCTTT.

This chain links TRBV2 with TRBJ1-1, with D hard to call. Trimming removed 6 bases from V and 4 bases from J, with 12 bases in between. CDR3 length: 13 residues. CDR1 and CDR2 (germline): SNHLY, FYNNEI. The DNA of the CDR3 is TGTGCCAGCAGCAGAGGAGTCGGCACTGAAGCTTTCTTT. Translation gives CASSRGVGTEAFF.

In DNA form, the CDR3 reads TGCGCCAGCAGCAGGGGCAGGGGTACGGCAGATACGCAGTATTTT. As protein: CASSRGRGTADTQYF. The chain is built from TRBV4-1 and TRBJ2-3, with D perhaps TRBD1 (6 bases). CDR1 MGHRA and CDR2 YSYEKL come from the germline V gene. V gave up 5 bases and J gave up 4 bases, with 16 bases separating them. The CDR3 is 15 residues long.

A word on this clone: The identical CDR3 is also encoded by other nucleotide sequences in the sample. V usage is TRBV5-1 and J usage is TRBJ2-1; 8 bases are shared with TRBD1. Trimming took 0 bases from V and 0 from J; bases not matched to a gene: 2. Germline CDR1 SGHRS, CDR2 YFSETQ. The CDR3 loop spans 16 amino acids. This chain's CDR3 is CASSLGGTGSYNEQFF. DNA of the CDR3: TGCGCCAGCAGCTTGGGTGGGACAGGCTCCTACAATGAGCAGTTCTTC.

The chain combines TRBV7-9 with TRBJ2-3, with 13 bases matching TRBD2. The CDR3 is 15 residues long. The V gene's germline CDR1 is SEHNR and CDR2 FQNEAQ (reference sequence). J was trimmed by 6 bases and V by 4 bases; bases with no gene match: 4. The CDR3, as DNA: TGTGCCAGCAGCTCCGGGACTAGCGGGATTGATACGCAGTATTTT. It codes for CASSSGTSGIDTQYF.

In this sample, this clone turned up once. This chain links TRBV11-2 with TRBJ1-1; D remains ambiguous. In germline, CDR1 is SGHAT, CDR2 FQNNGV. The V end was cut by 3 bases, the J end by 7 bases, with 12 bases between. This CDR3 has 13 amino acids. The CDR3 region has the DNA TGTGCCAGCAGCTTCCCCCCGGCTAGTGAAGCTTTCTTT. It encodes CASSFPPASEAFF. The full variable domain, completed using reference TRBV11-2 and TRBJ1-1, is EAGVAQSPRYKIIEKRQSVAFWCNPISGHATLYWYQQILGQGPKLLIQFQNNGVVDDSQLPKDRFSAERLKGVDSTLKIQPAKLEDSAVYLCASSFPPASEAFFGQGTRLTVV.

This rearrangement joins TRBV9 to TRBJ1-1; a possible D gene is TRBD1 (5 bases). Germline CDR1 reads SGDLS; CDR2 reads YYNGEE. CDR3 length: 15 amino acids. V dropped 0 bases and J dropped 0 bases, with 9 bases sitting between them. The CDR3 region is CASSVGEGVNTEAFF. In DNA form, the CDR3 reads TGTGCCAGCAGCGTAGGGGAAGGGGTGAACACTGAAGCTTTCTTT.